One and the same sample provided the 19 T cell receptor beta chains below, sequenced in a study of blood T cell repertoires in COVID-19. Clones were read by immunoSEQ multiplex PCR, and TCRdb kept only the in-frame ones, dropping some. This table has about 280,000 clones, approximately 86% appearing once. The sequenced sample was peripheral blood. All receptors come from a man in his forties with active or convalescent COVID-19.

The V gene is TRBV2, the J gene TRBJ1-4; TRBD1 matches at 9 bases. CDR1 is SNHLY and CDR2 is FYNNEI in the germline V gene. This CDR3 is 16 amino acids long. Trimming removed 4 bases from V and 8 bases from J; junction bases left unmatched: 11. CDR3 DNA: TGTGCCAGCAGTGGACTCTACAGGGGGCAGAGGGAAAAACTGTTTTTT. This sequence encodes CASSGLYRGQREKLFF.

The gene calls are TRBV28 and TRBJ1-5; 10 bases agree with TRBD1. Germline loops: CDR1 MDHEN, CDR2 SYDVKM. V was pared by 5 bases and J by 5 bases, with 9 bases of the junction left unmatched. This CDR3 is built from 16 residues. In nucleotides, the CDR3 is TGTGCCAGCAGTACTCCGACAGGGGGCAAGGATCAGCCCCAGCATTTT. Encoded protein: CASSTPTGGKDQPQHF.

J is TRBJ2-1 and V is TRBV19; TRBD2 is a possible D gene (5 bases). This CDR3 is built from 15 residues. Trimming stripped 3 bases from V and 9 bases from J, with 18 bases between. The germline gives CDR1 LNHDA, CDR2 SQIVND (reference sequence). The CDR3 nucleotides read TGTGCCAGTAGTATCGGAGGCTTTAGGGTTGCTGAGCAGTTCTTC. It codes for CASSIGGFRVAEQFF. The full variable domain, its missing parts supplied by reference TRBV19 and TRBJ2-1, is DGGITQSPKYLFRKEGQNVTLSCEQNLNHDAMYWYRQDPGQGLRLIYYSQIVNDFQKGDIAEGYSVSREKKESFPLTVTSAQKNPTAFYLCASSIGGFRVAEQFFGPGTRLTVL.

This chain connects TRBV5-1 to TRBJ2-7; 8 bases align to TRBD1. This CDR3 has 14 amino acids. Germline V gives CDR1 SGHRS, CDR2 YFSETQ. Losses at the gene ends were 1 base for V and 4 bases for J; bases not matched to a gene: 4. The DNA of the CDR3 is TGCGCCAGCAGCTTGTCGGGACAGGATTACGAGCAGTACTTC. Its translation is CASSLSGQDYEQYF. The full variable domain, with the rest looked up from reference TRBV5-1 and TRBJ2-7, is KAGVTQTPRYLIKTRGQQVTLSCSPISGHRSVSWYQQTPGQGLQFLFEYFSETQRNKGNFPGRFSGRQFSNSRSEMNVSTLELGDSALYLCASSLSGQDYEQYFGPGTRLTVT.

J is TRBJ2-7 and V is TRBV30, with 8 nucleotides matching TRBD2. With V trimmed by 3 bases and J by 2 bases, 3 bases remained unmatched. The CDR3 loop spans 13 amino acids. Germline V gives CDR1 GTSNPN, CDR2 SVGIG (reference sequence). For the CDR3, the DNA is TGTGCCTGGAGGTTAGCGGGGACCTACGAGCAGTACTTC. As protein: CAWRLAGTYEQYF. Together with reference TRBV30 and TRBJ2-7, the CDR3 gives the full variable domain: SQTIHQWPATLVQPVGSPLSLECTVEGTSNPNLYWYRQAAGRGLQLLFYSVGIGQISSEVPQNLSASRPQDRQFILSSKKLLLSDSGFYLCAWRLAGTYEQYFGPGTRLTVT.

This chain connects TRBV7-9 to TRBJ2-1; perhaps TRBD1 as D (6 bases). Germline assignment: CDR1 SEHNR and CDR2 FQNEAQ (reference sequence). V gave up 5 bases and J gave up 7 bases, with 15 bases separating them. This CDR3 is 14 amino acids long. The CDR3 protein is CASSRQDTRNEQFF. The CDR3, as DNA: TGTGCCAGCAGCCGACAGGACACTCGTAATGAGCAGTTCTTC.

The chain links TRBV7-6 to TRBJ2-7, with 7 nucleotides matching TRBD1. CDR3 length: 15 amino acids. Trimming cost V 5 bases and J 2 bases; bases outside gene matches: 9. Germline CDR1 and CDR2: SGHVS and FNYEAQ. In nucleotides, the CDR3 is TGTGCCAGCAGCGAAAGATGGGGACAGACCTACGAGCAGTACTTC. The encoded protein is CASSERWGQTYEQYF.

The chain recombines TRBV5-1 with TRBJ1-1, with 7 bases lining up with TRBD1. J gave up 8 bases and V 4 bases, and 11 bases lay outside the gene matches. The V gene's germline CDR1 is SGHRS and CDR2 YFSETQ. The CDR3 spans 14 residues. CDR3 DNA: TGCGCCAGCAGCCCCCGCGGGACAGAAAACGAAGCTTTCTTT. Translated, it gives CASSPRGTENEAFF.

This clone came up a few times. V usage is TRBV6-5 and J usage is TRBJ1-2, with TRBD1 as a possible D gene (6 bases). The CDR3 sequence is 12 residues long. Trimming removed 5 bases from V and 9 bases from J, with 13 bases in between. The germline V gene has CDR1 MNHEY and CDR2 SVGAGI. The chain's CDR3 is CASSPGVSSYTF. The CDR3, as DNA: TGTGCCAGCAGTCCAGGGGTCTCTAGCTACACCTTC.

This clone was seen once. The CDR3 nucleotides read TGTGCTAGTGGTTTGGGGGCATGGCAAAACATTCAGTACTTC. Translating gives CASGLGAWQNIQYF. This chain joins TRBV12-5 and TRBJ2-4; D not certain. V lost 1 base and J lost 5, with 9 bases in between. Germline assignment: CDR1 LGHNT and CDR2 FRNRAP. This CDR3 region has 14 residues. Full variable domain (missing parts from reference TRBV12-5 and TRBJ2-4): DARVTQTPRHKVTEMGQEVTMRCQPILGHNTVFWYRQTMMQGLELLAYFRNRAPLDDSGMPKDRFSAEMPDATLATLKIQPSEPRDSAVYFCASGLGAWQNIQYFGAGTRLSVL.

The CDR3 coding sequence is TGTGCCAGTAGTATAACGGCTAGCGGGAGGGTCTACGAGCAGTACTTC. Translated, it gives CASSITASGRVYEQYF. The chain employs TRBV19 and TRBJ2-7; TRBD2 agrees at 12 bases. Germline lookup yields CDR1 LNHDA and CDR2 SQIVND (reference sequence). CDR3 size: 16 residues. V trimming: 2 bases; J trimming: 3 bases; junction bases outside the gene matches: 5.

The sample holds a few counts of this clone. This chain joins TRBV10-2 and TRBJ1-2; D not certain. V was shortened by 2 bases and J by 4 bases, with 5 bases between the two germline ends. Germline CDR1 WSHSY, CDR2 SAAADI. The CDR3 is 12 residues long. CDR3 sequence: CASSERVYGYTF. In nucleotides, the CDR3 is TGCGCCAGCAGTGAGCGTGTCTATGGCTACACCTTC.

This clone was recorded only once. The chain joins TRBV6-5 to TRBJ1-5; D possibly corresponds to TRBD1 (5 bases). V was clipped by 5 bases and J by 2 bases, with 13 bases between them. Per germline, CDR1 MNHEY and CDR2 SVGAGI. The CDR3 covers 15 residues. DNA of the CDR3: TGTGCCAGCAGTACGGGGGGAGGTGGCAATCAGCCCCAGCATTTT. Translated, it gives CASSTGGGGNQPQHF.

The chain combines TRBV9 with TRBJ2-5, with 8 positions matching TRBD2. Germline V CDR1 and CDR2: SGDLS, YYNGEE. V was clipped by 4 bases and J by 4 bases; unmatched bases: 12. The CDR3 loop spans 16 amino acids. DNA of the CDR3: TGTGCCAGCAGCCCTCTGGCGGGGGGCGGACCAGAGACCCAGTACTTC. This codes for CASSPLAGGGPETQYF. Using reference TRBV9 and TRBJ2-5 for the parts outside the CDR3, the full variable domain is DSGVTQTPKHLITATGQRVTLRCSPRSGDLSVYWYQQSLDQGLQFLIQYYNGEERAKGNILERFSAQQFPDLHSELNLSSLELGDSALYFCASSPLAGGGPETQYFGPGTRLLVL.

The V and J genes are TRBV14 and TRBJ1-4; a possible D gene is TRBD1 (5 bases). The CDR3 sequence is 16 residues long. Between the trimmed V and J ends, which lost 5 bases and 10 bases, there was a span of 23 bases. CDR1 and CDR2 from the germline V gene are SGHDN and FVKESK. In nucleotides, the CDR3 is TGTGCCAGCAGCACGGGAAGGAGGGGACGTGGGGGAAAACTGTTTTTT. Residues: CASSTGRRGRGGKLFF.

The CDR3 sequence: CASSYSPTGSNSPLHF. In DNA form, the CDR3 reads TGTGCCAGCAGTTACTCCCCCACAGGGTCAAATTCACCCCTCCACTTT. This chain joins TRBV6-5 and TRBJ1-6; tentatively, D is TRBD1 (6 bases). The CDR3 is 16 residues long. Per the germline V gene, CDR1 is MNHEY and CDR2 is SVGAGI. V was cut by 0 bases and J by 7 bases, with 13 bases left in between.

The rearrangement links TRBV19 to TRBJ1-1, with 7 bases aligning to TRBD1. V shed 4 bases, J shed 4 bases, and the junction held 15 bases outside the gene matches. The CDR3 runs to 17 residues. Germline values: CDR1 LNHDA, CDR2 SQIVND (reference sequence). CDR3 coding DNA: TGTGCCAGTAGTACCCCTCTTTTAGGGGGCCGGATCACTGAAGCTTTCTTT. It is translated as CASSTPLLGGRITEAFF.

This chain joins TRBV9 and TRBJ1-6, with D unresolved. Looked up from germline, CDR1 is SGDLS and CDR2 is YYNGEE. The V and J ends lost 4 bases and 8 bases respectively, with 7 bases between them. CDR3 length: 12 amino acids. CDR3 nucleotide sequence: TGTGCCAGCAGCCCCCGAGATTCACCCCTCCACTTT. This encodes CASSPRDSPLHF.

The V gene is TRBV6-5, the J gene TRBJ1-5; 7 bases agree with TRBD1. Unmatched junction bases numbered 5, after V lost 6 bases and J lost 3 bases. Germline-derived CDR1 and CDR2 are MNHEY and SVGAGI. The CDR3 has 14 amino acids. CDR3 protein: CASSEDRSNQPQHF. The CDR3 DNA reads TGTGCCAGCAGCGAGGACAGGTCCAATCAGCCCCAGCATTTT.